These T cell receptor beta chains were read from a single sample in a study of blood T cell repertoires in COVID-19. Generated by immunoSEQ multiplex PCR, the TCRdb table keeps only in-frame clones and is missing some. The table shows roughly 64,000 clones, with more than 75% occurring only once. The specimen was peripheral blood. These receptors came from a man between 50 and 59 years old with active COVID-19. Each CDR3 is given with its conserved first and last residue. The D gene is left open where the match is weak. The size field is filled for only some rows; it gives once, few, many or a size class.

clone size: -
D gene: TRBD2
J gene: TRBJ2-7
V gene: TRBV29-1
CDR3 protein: CSERIVTSGDPYEQYF
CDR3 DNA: TGCAGCGAGAGAATTGTGACTAGCGGAGATCCATACGAGCAGTACTTC

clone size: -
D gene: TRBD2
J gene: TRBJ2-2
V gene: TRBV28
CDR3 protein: CASSLRLAASMTGELFF
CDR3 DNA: TGTGCCAGCAGTTTAAGACTAGCGGCTTCGATGACCGGGGAGCTGTTTTTT

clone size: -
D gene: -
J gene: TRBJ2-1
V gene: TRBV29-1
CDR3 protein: CSVEDAGSMDEQFF
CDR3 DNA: TGCAGCGTTGAAGATGCGGGGTCTATGGATGAGCAGTTCTTC

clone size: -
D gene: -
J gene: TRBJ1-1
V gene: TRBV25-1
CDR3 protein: CASSDGEGLDFTEAFF
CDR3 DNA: TGTGCCAGCAGTGACGGTGAAGGGTTGGACTTCACTGAAGCTTTCTTT

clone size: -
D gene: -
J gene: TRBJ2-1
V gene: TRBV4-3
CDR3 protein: CASSQIRGGNEQFF
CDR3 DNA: TGCGCCAGCAGCCAAATTAGGGGGGGCAATGAGCAGTTCTTC

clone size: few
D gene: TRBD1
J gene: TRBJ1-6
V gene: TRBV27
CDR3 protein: CASSLYVGTGGVSPLHF
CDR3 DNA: TGTGCCAGCAGTTTATACGTTGGGACAGGCGGGGTTTCACCCCTCCACTTT

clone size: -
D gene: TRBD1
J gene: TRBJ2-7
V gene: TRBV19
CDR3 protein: CASSIGKGRTGDHEQYF
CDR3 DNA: TGTGCCAGTAGTATAGGGAAGGGCCGGACAGGGGACCACGAGCAGTACTTC

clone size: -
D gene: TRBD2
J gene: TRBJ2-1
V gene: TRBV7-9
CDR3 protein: CASSSGLPGNEQFF
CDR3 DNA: TGTGCCAGCAGCTCGGGACTACCGGGCAATGAGCAGTTCTTC

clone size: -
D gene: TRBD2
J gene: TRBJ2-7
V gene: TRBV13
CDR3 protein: CASSVLAGGVGEQYF
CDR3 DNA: TGTGCCAGCAGCGTCCTAGCGGGGGGCGTGGGCGAGCAGTACTTC

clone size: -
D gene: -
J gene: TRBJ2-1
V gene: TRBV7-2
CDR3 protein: CASSPARSYNEQFF
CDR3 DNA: TGTGCCAGCAGCCCGGCGAGGTCCTACAATGAGCAGTTCTTC

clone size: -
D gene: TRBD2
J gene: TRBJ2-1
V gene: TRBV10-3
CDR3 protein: CAISASTSGGSNEQFF
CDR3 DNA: TGTGCCATCAGTGCCTCGACTAGCGGGGGATCAAATGAGCAGTTCTTC

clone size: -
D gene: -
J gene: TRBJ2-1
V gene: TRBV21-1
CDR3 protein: CASSKPQRAPKRNEQFF
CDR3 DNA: TGTGCCAGCAGCAAGCCCCAGCGGGCCCCGAAGAGGAATGAGCAGTTCTTC

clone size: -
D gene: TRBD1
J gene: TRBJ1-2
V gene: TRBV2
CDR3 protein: CASSEAAWTGRGYTF
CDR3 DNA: TGTGCCAGCAGTGAAGCCGCTTGGACAGGTCGGGGCTACACCTTC

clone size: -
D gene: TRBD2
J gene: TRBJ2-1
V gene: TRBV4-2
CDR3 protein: CASSRNPSGLAGGGEQFF
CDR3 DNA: TGTGCCAGCAGTCGCAACCCCTCTGGACTAGCGGGAGGGGGTGAGCAGTTCTTC

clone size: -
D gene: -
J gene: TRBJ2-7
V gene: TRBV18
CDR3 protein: CASSPPVEERGEQYF
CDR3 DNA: TGTGCCAGCTCGCCTCCGGTTGAAGAACGCGGCGAGCAGTACTTC

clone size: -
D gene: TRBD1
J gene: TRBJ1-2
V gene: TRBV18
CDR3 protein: CASSQQGGVQYGYTF
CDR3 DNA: TGTGCCAGCTCACAACAGGGGGGGGTCCAGTATGGCTACACCTTC

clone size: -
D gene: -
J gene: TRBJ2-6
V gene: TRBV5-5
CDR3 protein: CASSLGARNSGANVLTF
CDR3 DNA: TGTGCCAGCAGCTTGGGGGCCAGGAACTCTGGGGCCAACGTCCTGACTTTC

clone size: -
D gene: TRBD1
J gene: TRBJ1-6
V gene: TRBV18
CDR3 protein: CASSRDRDNSPLHF
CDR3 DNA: TGTGCCAGCTCACGGGACAGGGATAATTCACCCCTCCACTTT

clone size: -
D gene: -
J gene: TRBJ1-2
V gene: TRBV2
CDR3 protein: CASSAGGTNYGYTF
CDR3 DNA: TGTGCCAGCAGTGCGGGGGGAACTAACTATGGCTACACCTTC

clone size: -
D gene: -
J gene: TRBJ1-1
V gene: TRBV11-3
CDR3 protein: CASSFLGATEDGTEAFF
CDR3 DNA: TGTGCCAGCAGCTTCCTAGGGGCGACAGAGGATGGCACTGAAGCTTTCTTT

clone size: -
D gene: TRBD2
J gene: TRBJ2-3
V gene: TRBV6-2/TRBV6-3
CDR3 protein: CASSYGSGASTDTQYF
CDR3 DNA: TGTGCCAGCAGTTACGGGAGCGGGGCGAGCACAGATACGCAGTATTTT

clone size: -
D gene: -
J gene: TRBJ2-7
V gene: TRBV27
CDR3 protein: CASRTTSHSYEQYF
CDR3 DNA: TGTGCCAGTCGGACTACAAGTCACTCCTACGAGCAGTACTTC

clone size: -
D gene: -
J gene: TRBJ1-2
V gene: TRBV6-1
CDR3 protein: CASSEATTANYGYTF
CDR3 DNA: TGTGCCAGCAGTGAAGCGACGACAGCTAACTATGGCTACACCTTC

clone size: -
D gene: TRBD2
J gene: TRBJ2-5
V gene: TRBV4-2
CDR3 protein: CASSQASGAGSQYF
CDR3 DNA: TGTGCCAGCAGCCAAGCTAGCGGGGCCGGGTCCCAGTACTTC

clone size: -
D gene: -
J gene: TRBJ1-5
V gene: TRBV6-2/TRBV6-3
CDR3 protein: CASSSNRGPLFNSNQPQHF
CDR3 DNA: TGTGCCAGCAGTTCCAATCGCGGGCCGCTTTTCAATAGCAATCAGCCCCAGCATTTT

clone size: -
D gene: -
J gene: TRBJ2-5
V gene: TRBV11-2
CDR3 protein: CASSLSSPGTQYF
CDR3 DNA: TGTGCCAGCAGCCTCTCCTCGCCGGGGACCCAGTACTTC

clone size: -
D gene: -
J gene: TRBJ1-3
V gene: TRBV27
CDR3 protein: CASSRSGSGNTIYF
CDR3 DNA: TGTGCCAGCAGTAGGTCAGGCTCTGGAAACACCATATATTTT